The count of the clone carrying this TCR beta chain is one. Its specificity is not known. This CDR3 comprises 12 residues. Germline-derived CDR1 and CDR2 are SEHNR and FQNEAQ (reference sequence). Trimming removed 4 bases from V and 6 bases from J, with 9 bases in between. These data come from a study of cytomegalovirus exposure and HLA in healthy donors. At the level of the study: An early data release held 70 million to 90 million unique TCRs from HLA-typed donors. General study results and limits: Among TCR sequences, most were rare, though some public TCRs appeared in many donors. Using the classifier, cytomegalovirus status was reportedly diagnosed with high specificity and sensitivity. The investigators catalogued 150 to 200 TCR beta chains as cytomegalovirus-associated.

PCR employed 60 Vbeta and 13 Jbeta primers. Clones were read by immunoSEQ multiplex PCR, and TCRdb kept only the in-frame ones, dropping some. The sample includes 150,000 to 200,000 clones, more than 80% of them seen just once. The origin of this receptor is a woman aged 18-29 years in good health and CMV-seronegative. Sequencing was done on a sample of PBMCs. The chain uses TRBV7-9 and TRBJ1-2; D might be TRBD1 (6 bases). For the CDR3, the DNA is TGTGCCAGCAGCTCACAGGGACATGGCTACACCTTC. This codes for CASSSQGHGYTF. Full variable domain (outside the CDR3, taken from reference TRBV7-9 and TRBJ1-2): DTGVSQNPRHKITKRGQNVTFRCDPISEHNRLYWYRQTLGQGPEFLTYFQNEAQLEKSRLLSDRFSAERPKGSFSTLEIQRTEQGDSAMYLCASSSQGHGYTFGSGTRLTVV.